These 27 T cell receptor beta chains share one sample of origin, sequenced in a study of CD8 T cells in ankylosing spondylitis. Using its own MiXCR run on the 5' RACE reads, TCRdb lists one record per CDR3 protein. The sample lists about 36,000 distinct CDR3 sequences; roughly 13% were seen once. The sample comprised synovial fluid, either unsorted or a sorted T cell fraction (not recorded which). The source is a male donor with ankylosing spondylitis.

This clonotype was seen many times. This chain's CDR3 is CASSPPGQVGSYNEQFF. For the CDR3, the DNA is TGTGCCAGCAGCCCCCCCGGACAGGTCGGCTCCTACAATGAGCAGTTCTTC. The chain is built from TRBV7-9 and TRBJ2-1; 7 bases map to TRBD1. V was pared by 5 bases and J by 0 bases, with 10 bases of the junction left unmatched. The germline CDR1 and CDR2 sequences are SEHNR and FQNEAQ (reference sequence). The CDR3 covers 17 residues.

The table lists this clonotype with a few counts. The J gene is TRBJ2-5, the V gene TRBV24-1, with D perhaps being TRBD1 or TRBD2 (5 bases each). Trimming shortened V by 5 bases and J by 7 bases, and 16 bases separated the two germline ends. Per germline, CDR1 KGHDR and CDR2 SFDVKD. This CDR3 has 14 residues. CDR3 in DNA: TGTGCCACCAGTGTCTCAGGGAGTTACGGGACCCAGTACTTC. As protein: CATSVSGSYGTQYF.

This clonotype has at least ten counts. The chain carries TRBV7-8 and TRBJ2-7; 7 bases are shared with TRBD1. The ends lost 4 bases at V and 4 bases at J; junction bases unmatched: 4. The CDR3 sequence is 13 residues long. CDR1 and CDR2 from the germline V gene are SGHVS and FQNEAQ. The CDR3 reads CASSYGQAYEQYF. The CDR3 coding sequence is TGTGCCAGCAGCTACGGACAGGCATACGAGCAGTACTTC.

The chain combines TRBV20-1 with TRBJ1-2, with D possibly TRBD1 on 5 matching bases. CDR3 length: 14 amino acids. Germline CDR1 DFQATT, CDR2 SNEGSKA (reference sequence). V gave up 0 bases and J gave up 4 bases, with 12 bases separating them. The CDR3 spells CSARDQGDIYGYTF. The CDR3 coding sequence is TGCAGTGCTAGAGACCAAGGGGATATCTATGGCTACACCTTC.

The chain employs TRBV19 and TRBJ2-6; the match to TRBD1 covers 7 bases. The CDR3 runs 16 residues. Per germline, CDR1 LNHDA and CDR2 SQIVND (reference sequence). The V and J ends lost 3 bases and 1 base, in that order; junction bases with no gene match: 3. The CDR3 region is CASSMEQGSGANVLTF. In DNA form, the CDR3 reads TGTGCCAGTAGTATGGAACAGGGGTCTGGGGCCAACGTCCTGACTTTC.

This clonotype has a handful of counts. The chain links TRBV2 to TRBJ2-1; TRBD2 agrees at 9 bases. The CDR3 length is 15 residues. V was clipped by 6 bases and J by 3 bases; unmatched bases: 6. Germline CDR1 is SNHLY and CDR2 is FYNNEI. The CDR3: CASRQTSGDYNEQFF. DNA of the CDR3: TGTGCCAGCAGGCAGACTAGCGGAGACTACAATGAGCAGTTCTTC.

The V call is TRBV5-1, the J call TRBJ1-2; D is perhaps TRBD1 (6 bases). V lost 0 bases, J lost 2 bases, and 11 bases lay in between. Germline-derived CDR1 and CDR2 are SGHRS and YFSETQ. The CDR3 covers 15 residues. CDR3: CASSLGGGRNYGYTF. The CDR3 nucleotides are TGCGCCAGCAGCTTGGGTGGGGGGCGCAACTATGGCTACACCTTC.

V usage is TRBV7-9 and J usage is TRBJ1-4; D perhaps matches TRBD1 (5 bases). Trimming removed 1 base at V and 8 bases at J, with 14 bases between. The germline CDR1 and CDR2 sequences are SEHNR and FQNEAQ (reference sequence). There are 15 residues in the CDR3. The CDR3 DNA reads as TGTGCCAGCAGCTTAGGTGAGGGGAAGATCGAAAAACTGTTTTTT. Translation: CASSLGEGKIEKLFF.

This rearrangement joins TRBV27 to TRBJ2-2, with unresolved D. V lost 6 bases and J lost 2, with 16 bases in between. This CDR3 has 16 residues. In germline, CDR1 is MNHEY, CDR2 SMNVEV (reference sequence). The CDR3 region has the DNA TGTGCCAGCAGCACGCCCGGGCACGATAACACCGGGGAGCTGTTTTTT. This gives the protein CASSTPGHDNTGELFF.

Many counts were recorded for this clonotype. This sequence joins TRBV11-1 and TRBJ2-7; 10 nucleotides align to TRBD2. The V and J ends lost 3 bases and 4 bases, in that order; junction bases with no gene match: 3. Germline CDR1 SGHAT, CDR2 FQDESV (reference sequence). This CDR3 has 14 amino acids. The CDR3 loop reads CASSFGTSVYEQYF. The CDR3 DNA reads as TGTGCCAGCAGCTTCGGGACTAGCGTGTACGAGCAGTACTTC.

This clonotype was recorded a few times. This chain links TRBV5-5 with TRBJ1-1; a weak D match, TRBD1 (5 bases). The V end lost 2 bases, the J end lost 1 base, and 9 bases lay between the germline ends. Germline CDR1 and CDR2: SGHKS and YYEKEE (reference sequence). This CDR3 contains 14 residues. In DNA form, the CDR3 reads TGTGCCAGCAGCTTATGGAGGGGGAACACTGAAGCTTTCTTT. Encoded protein: CASSLWRGNTEAFF.

The chain carries TRBV4-3 and TRBJ1-6; D gene unclear. Trimming removed 3 bases from V and 10 bases from J, with 13 bases in between. The CDR3 spans 14 residues. Germline CDR1 LGHNA, CDR2 YSLEER. CDR3 DNA sequence: TGCGCCAGCAGCCAGGGATTCGGGAACTCACCCCTCCACTTT. Protein product: CASSQGFGNSPLHF.

The chain couples TRBV6-2 or TRBV6-3 to TRBJ2-5; 7 bases are shared with TRBD1. Germline-derived CDR1 and CDR2 are MNHEY and SVGEGT. V gave up 5 bases and J gave up 2 bases; unmatched junction bases: 8. The CDR3 totals 15 residues. CDR3 loop: CASSARDSLQETQYF. The CDR3 DNA reads TGTGCCAGCAGTGCTCGGGACAGCCTTCAAGAGACCCAGTACTTC.

In its sample, this clonotype ranks as large. The chain combines TRBV11-2 with TRBJ2-3; D gene unclear. The germline V gene encodes CDR1 SGHAT and CDR2 FQNNGV. This CDR3 spans 15 amino acids. Trimming left V 1 base short and J 0 bases short, with 8 bases between. The CDR3 sequence: CASSLVWISTDTQYF. The DNA of the CDR3 is TGTGCCAGCAGCTTAGTCTGGATTAGCACAGATACGCAGTATTTT.

This clonotype was detected ten times or more. The chain couples TRBV9 to TRBJ2-1, with 7 bases that match TRBD1. The V gene's germline CDR1 is SGDLS and CDR2 YYNGEE. The CDR3 totals 14 residues. With V trimmed by 4 bases and J by 2 bases, 3 bases remained unmatched. The CDR3, as DNA: TGTGCCAGCAGCCAAGGGACAGCCTACAATGAGCAGTTCTTC. It is translated as CASSQGTAYNEQFF.

The table lists this clonotype with many counts. The chain has TRBV20-1 and TRBJ2-1, with TRBD2 matching 7 bases. The CDR3 contains 14 residues. V lost 3 bases to trimming and J lost 4 bases; unmatched junction nucleotides: 6. In germline, CDR1 is DFQATT, CDR2 SNEGSKA (reference sequence). CDR3 DNA sequence: TGCAGTGCTAGTGGGGCTAGCGGTTACAATGAGCAGTTCTTC. This codes for CSASGASGYNEQFF.

V usage is TRBV30 and J usage is TRBJ2-7; 8 bases match TRBD2. CDR1 and CDR2 (germline): GTSNPN, SVGIG (reference sequence). This CDR3 has 13 residues. Trimming cost V 0 bases and J 6 bases; bases outside gene matches: 4. The CDR3 DNA follows: TGTGCCTGGAGTGTAGCGGGAGCGGGCGAGCAGTACTTC. Amino acids: CAWSVAGAGEQYF.

Ten or more counts support this clonotype. J is TRBJ2-3 and V is TRBV6-1; 10 positions agree with TRBD2. CDR1 and CDR2 (germline): MNHNS, SASEGT. V was clipped by 6 bases and J by 2 bases; unmatched bases: 8. CDR3 size: 16 residues. This chain's CDR3 is CASSIRTSGATDTQYF. The DNA for the CDR3 is TGTGCCAGCAGCATTAGGACTAGCGGAGCCACAGATACGCAGTATTTT.

The sample holds many counts of this clonotype. This sequence joins TRBV5-1 and TRBJ2-7; no definite D call. The CDR3 has 15 residues. Germline CDR1 SGHRS, CDR2 YFSETQ. The germline V and J ends were trimmed by 4 bases and 3 bases, with 17 bases remaining between them. CDR3 nucleotide sequence: TGCGCCAGCAGCCCGGGCGGCAGTCCCCTCTACGAGCAGTACTTC. Protein: CASSPGGSPLYEQYF.

This clonotype has a count of ten or more. The chain links TRBV3-1 to TRBJ2-2; no firm D call. The V end lost 0 bases, the J end lost 4 bases, and 6 bases lay between the germline ends. The CDR3 is 14 residues long. The germline CDR1 and CDR2 sequences are LGHDT and YNNKEL (reference sequence). CDR3 in amino acids: CASSQDSGTGELFF. The CDR3 region has the DNA TGTGCCAGCAGCCAAGACTCTGGCACCGGGGAGCTGTTTTTT.

The rearrangement joins TRBV21-1 to TRBJ1-2. TRBV21-1 is described as a pseudogene. The CDR3 is made up of 15 amino acids. The CDR3 loop reads CASSKVEGYNYGYTF. DNA for the CDR3: TGTGCCAGCAGCAAAGTAGAAGGGTACAACTATGGCTACACCTTC.

This clonotype was detected many times. V gene TRBV4-1 combines with J gene TRBJ1-1, with D uncertain. From germline, CDR1 is MGHRA and CDR2 YSYEKL. The V end lost 6 bases, the J end lost 0 bases, and 8 bases lay between the germline ends. CDR3 length equals 13 residues. The CDR3 region has the DNA TGCGCCAGCAGACACCGCATGAACACTGAAGCTTTCTTT. It encodes CASRHRMNTEAFF.

This clonotype occurred a few times. The chain employs TRBV7-2 and TRBJ1-1, with D unclear. The CDR3 sequence is 13 residues long. Germline-derived CDR1 and CDR2 are SGHTA and FQGNSA. V lost 2 bases, J lost 1 base, and 5 bases lay in between. Here the CDR3 DNA reads TGTGCCAGCAGCTTATTGGAGAACACTGAAGCTTTCTTT. It specifies CASSLLENTEAFF.

The J gene is TRBJ1-5, the V gene TRBV11-2, with 11 bases identical to TRBD1. This CDR3 is built from 16 residues. Trimming cost V 5 bases and J 7 bases; bases outside gene matches: 10. Germline values: CDR1 SGHAT, CDR2 FQNNGV. Here the CDR3 reads CASSPQGGQGAQPQHF. The CDR3 bases are TGTGCCAGCAGCCCCCAGGGTGGACAGGGGGCACAGCCCCAGCATTTT.

The V and J genes are TRBV20-1 and TRBJ1-1, with TRBD1 as a possible D gene (5 bases). The CDR3 has 14 amino acids. The V end lost 3 bases, the J end lost 10 bases, and 21 bases lay between the germline ends. The germline gives CDR1 DFQATT, CDR2 SNEGSKA (reference sequence). CDR3 nucleotides: TGCAGTGCTAGGGTATTGGTGGGGACCATGGTAGCTTTCTTT. This translates into CSARVLVGTMVAFF.

This clonotype turned up a few times. This chain links TRBV6-5 with TRBJ2-3; 7 bases map to TRBD2. V gave up 4 bases and J gave up 10 bases; unmatched junction bases: 17. Germline assignment: CDR1 MNHEY and CDR2 SVGAGI. The CDR3 consists of 16 residues. CDR3 DNA sequence: TGTGCCAGCAGTTCGCCGGGACCCCGGGGGGTGGTTGCGCAGTATTTT. Protein: CASSSPGPRGVVAQYF.

This clonotype was counted at least ten times. The chain joins TRBV6-4 to TRBJ2-5; 7 nucleotides line up with TRBD2. V shed 3 bases, J shed 3 bases, and the junction held 1 base outside the gene matches. The germline V gene encodes CDR1 MRHNA and CDR2 SNTAGT. CDR3 length: 13 residues. In nucleotides, the CDR3 is TGTGCCAGCAGTGAACGGGAGGAAGAGACCCAGTACTTC. Translating gives CASSEREEETQYF.